The 15 T cell receptor beta chains below all came from one sample that was sequenced in a study of blood T cell repertoires in COVID-19. Repertoires were generated with immunoSEQ multiplex PCR, while TCRdb's copy carries only in-frame clones and drops some. Of almost 80,000 clones in the sample, around 90% were seen once. Source material: peripheral blood. The receptors were sampled from a woman at least 80 years old with acute or convalescent COVID-19.

This clone showed up just once. The CDR3 reads CASNLGGREDTQYF. CDR3 nucleotides: TGTGCCAGCAACCTGGGGGGACGAGAAGATACGCAGTATTTT. The chain links TRBV5-4 to TRBJ2-3; TRBD2 is a possible D gene (6 bases). The V gene lost 6 bases and the J gene lost 5 bases, with 16 bases spanning the gap. Per germline, CDR1 SGHNT and CDR2 YYREEE (reference sequence). The CDR3 covers 14 residues.

V is TRBV4-3 and J is TRBJ2-5; 11 nucleotides agree with TRBD2. This CDR3 is 15 amino acids long. Per the germline V gene, CDR1 is LGHNA and CDR2 is YSLEER. Trimming took 3 bases from V and 4 from J; bases not matched to a gene: 4. CDR3 in DNA: TGCGCCAGCAGCCATGTGACTAGCGGGGTAGAGACCCAGTACTTC. It translates to CASSHVTSGVETQYF.

The chain couples TRBV7-2 to TRBJ1-1; 7 bases align to TRBD1. V lost 5 bases, J lost 4 bases, and 7 bases stayed unmatched. The CDR3 has 14 amino acids. Germline V gene lookup returns CDR1 SGHTA and CDR2 FQGNSA. Here the CDR3 reads CASSVQGIGTEAFF. CDR3 DNA: TGTGCCAGCAGCGTACAGGGGATCGGCACTGAAGCTTTCTTT.

The CDR3 nucleotides are TGTGCCATCAGTGAGATACAGCTACTCCTAAACAATGAGCAGTTCTTC. Translating gives CAISEIQLLLNNEQFF. The chain couples TRBV10-3 to TRBJ2-1; D ambiguous. Germline CDR1 is ENHRY and CDR2 is SYGVKD. The V end was cut by 2 bases, the J end by 5 bases, with 16 bases between. The CDR3 covers 16 residues.

The rearrangement joins TRBV5-1 to TRBJ2-6, with a tentative D call TRBD2 (5 bases). The germline V and J ends were trimmed by 4 bases and 1 base, with 12 bases remaining between them. CDR3 length equals 16 residues. The germline V gene has CDR1 SGHRS and CDR2 YFSETQ. Here the CDR3 reads CASSMGARSGANVLTF. In DNA form, the CDR3 reads TGCGCCAGCAGCATGGGAGCTCGGTCTGGGGCCAACGTCCTGACTTTC.

The gene calls are TRBV19 and TRBJ1-2; TRBD1 matches at 9 bases. CDR3 length equals 15 residues. In germline, CDR1 is LNHDA, CDR2 SQIVND (reference sequence). With V trimmed by 2 bases and J by 8 bases, 9 bases remained unmatched. The CDR3 reads CASSISDRGIMGYTF. The DNA of the CDR3 is TGTGCCAGTAGTATATCCGACAGGGGGATAATGGGCTACACCTTC.

The chain is built from TRBV27 and TRBJ1-5; 10 bases fit TRBD1. The V segment lost 3 bases and the J segment 4 bases; nucleotides outside the gene matches: 6. Per germline, CDR1 MNHEY and CDR2 SMNVEV (reference sequence). This CDR3 has 16 amino acids. CDR3 residues: CASSLRTGGGNQPQHF. In nucleotides, the CDR3 is TGTGCCAGCAGTTTGAGGACAGGGGGAGGGAATCAGCCCCAGCATTTT.

This clone was recorded once. The chain links TRBV4-2 to TRBJ1-2, with D perhaps matching TRBD1 (5 bases). Germline V lookup: CDR1 LGHNA, CDR2 YNFKEQ. V lost 3 bases and J lost 2, with 16 bases in between. The CDR3 runs to 16 residues. DNA of the CDR3: TGTGCCAGCAGCCAGGATCAGGGTACCCTCAACTATGGCTACACCTTC. Translation gives CASSQDQGTLNYGYTF.

This clone was seen a few times. CDR3 coding DNA: TGCGCCAGCAGCTTGGGGCTAGCGGGAAACACCGGGGAGCTGTTTTTT. Its protein is CASSLGLAGNTGELFF. V is TRBV5-1 and J is TRBJ2-2; TRBD2 agrees at 9 bases. The germline V gene has CDR1 SGHRS and CDR2 YFSETQ. V shed 0 bases, J shed 2 bases, and the junction held 2 bases outside the gene matches. The length of the CDR3 is 16 residues.

The genes are TRBV7-2 and TRBJ2-6; D gene uncertain. The CDR3 has 16 amino acids. In germline, CDR1 is SGHTA, CDR2 FQGNSA. The V and J ends lost 1 base and 1 base respectively, with 8 bases between them. The CDR3 DNA is TGTGCCAGCAGCTTAGATATCGGTTCTGGGGCCAACGTCCTGACTTTC. Translated, it gives CASSLDIGSGANVLTF.

The V gene is TRBV5-1, the J gene TRBJ2-7; TRBD1 aligns across 7 bases. Germline V gene data show CDR1 as SGHRS and CDR2 as YFSETQ. Trimming removed 4 bases from V and 2 bases from J; junction bases left unmatched: 6. The CDR3 consists of 14 residues. Here the CDR3 DNA reads TGCGCCAGCAGCCTGGGACAGACGACCTACGAGCAGTACTTC. This sequence encodes CASSLGQTTYEQYF.

This CDR3 is CASSRGQGEGAFF. Written as DNA, the CDR3 is TGTGCCAGCAGCAGGGGACAGGGGGAGGGGGCTTTCTTT. J is TRBJ1-1 and V is TRBV7-2, with 11 bases identical to TRBD1. The CDR3 spans 13 residues. CDR1 is SGHTA and CDR2 is FQGNSA in the germline V gene. V trimming: 5 bases; J trimming: 11 bases; junction bases outside the gene matches: 7.

The chain recombines TRBV4-1 with TRBJ2-4; possibly TRBD1 for D (5 bases). Looked up from germline, CDR1 is MGHRA and CDR2 is YSYEKL. CDR3 length equals 16 residues. Trimming cost V 0 bases and J 4 bases, with 13 bases left between them. The CDR3 nucleotides read TGCGCCAGCAGCCAAGAGGGGCAGGGAAAGAAAAACATTCAGTACTTC. It yields the protein CASSQEGQGKKNIQYF.

The chain is built from TRBV12-3 or TRBV12-4 and TRBJ2-7, with D maybe TRBD2 (5 bases). The CDR3 runs to 12 residues. Trimming removed 6 bases at V and 3 bases at J, with 9 bases between. For the CDR3, the DNA is TGTGCCAGCAGCGTCACTAGCTACGAGCAGTACTTC. Its translation: CASSVTSYEQYF.

The chain links TRBV15 to TRBJ1-2; 9 nucleotides match TRBD1. This CDR3 is built from 15 residues. CDR1 and CDR2 from the germline V gene are LNHNV and YYDKDF (reference sequence). The J segment lost 3 bases and the V segment lost 3 bases, leaving 5 bases of the junction unmatched. CDR3 loop: CATSRRDRVDYGYTF. The CDR3 DNA follows: TGTGCCACCAGCAGGCGGGACAGGGTGGACTATGGCTACACCTTC.